One and the same sample provided the 10 T cell receptor beta chains below, sequenced in a study of cytomegalovirus exposure and HLA in healthy donors. Use of 60 Vbeta and 13 Jbeta primers characterized the PCR. TCRdb keeps only in-frame clones here, not all; method: immunoSEQ multiplex PCR. The repertoire holds tens of thousands of clones, with more than 70% as singletons. Sequencing was performed on PBMCs. The receptors originated from a woman in her thirties or forties in good health and CMV-seronegative.

The chain joins TRBV27 to TRBJ2-2; D remains ambiguous. This CDR3 is 15 amino acids long. V shed 0 bases and J shed 0 bases, with 5 bases lying between them. In germline, CDR1 is MNHEY, CDR2 SMNVEV (reference sequence). CDR3 nucleotides: TGTGCCAGCAGTTTATCTACTCCGAACACCGGGGAGCTGTTTTTT. Protein sequence: CASSLSTPNTGELFF.

This clone came up once. The chain has TRBV6-5 and TRBJ1-1; the match to TRBD1 covers 8 bases. CDR1 and CDR2 (germline): MNHEY, SVGAGI. The V and J ends lost 6 bases and 8 bases, in that order; junction bases with no gene match: 5. The CDR3 length is 12 residues. CDR3: CASSRDRHEAFF. The CDR3 DNA follows: TGTGCCAGCAGCCGGGACAGGCACGAAGCTTTCTTT.

The chain employs TRBV6-6 and TRBJ2-7, with 11 positions matching TRBD2. V shed 6 bases, J shed 5 bases, and the junction held 3 bases outside the gene matches. The CDR3 sequence is 13 residues long. In germline, CDR1 is MNHNY, CDR2 SVGAGI (reference sequence). The CDR3 reads CASSTSGGNEQYF. The CDR3 DNA reads as TGTGCCAGCAGCACTAGCGGGGGCAACGAGCAGTACTTC.

The chain links TRBV5-1 to TRBJ2-2; 7 bases are shared with TRBD1. Germline CDR1 and CDR2: SGHRS and YFSETQ. The V gene end was trimmed by 3 bases and the J gene end by 1 base; junction bases not matched to a gene: 3. The CDR3 spans 15 residues. CDR3 sequence reads: CASSSGTVNTGELFF. CDR3 sequence (DNA): TGCGCCAGCAGCTCCGGGACAGTGAACACCGGGGAGCTGTTTTTT.

The rearrangement uses TRBV11-3 and TRBJ2-7; D is possibly TRBD1 (6 bases). Per germline, CDR1 SGHNT and CDR2 YENEEA. This CDR3 is 14 amino acids long. V lost 5 bases and J lost 3, with 14 bases in between. CDR3 protein: CASSQGQNNYEQYF. As DNA, the CDR3 is TGTGCCAGCAGCCAGGGGCAGAATAACTACGAGCAGTACTTC.

The chain links TRBV7-2 to TRBJ1-6; no clear D gene. V was cut by 5 bases and J by 7 bases, with 9 bases left in between. Germline CDR1 SGHTA, CDR2 FQGNSA. The CDR3 runs 13 residues. CDR3: CASSREQNSPLHF. In nucleotides, the CDR3 is TGTGCCAGCAGCCGCGAACAGAATTCACCCCTCCACTTT.

This chain joins TRBV30 and TRBJ1-6; a weak D match, TRBD1 (5 bases). The ends were cut back, 3 bases at V and 7 bases at J, with 10 bases in the middle. This CDR3 is 13 amino acids long. Germline lookup yields CDR1 GTSNPN and CDR2 SVGIG (reference sequence). The CDR3 sequence: CAWSQGRNSPLHF. In DNA form, the CDR3 reads TGTGCCTGGAGCCAGGGCCGGAATTCACCCCTCCACTTT.

The chain couples TRBV7-9 to TRBJ2-7; D might be TRBD1 (6 bases). The germline CDR1 and CDR2 sequences are SEHNR and FQNEAQ (reference sequence). The CDR3 length is 16 residues. V was shortened by 6 bases and J by 0 bases, with 18 bases between the two germline ends. In DNA, the CDR3 is TGTGCCAGCAGTCCTTACAGGACAGCCGACTCCTACGAGCAGTACTTC. This translates into CASSPYRTADSYEQYF.

The chain combines TRBV29-1 with TRBJ1-1; D call uncertain. CDR1 SQVTM and CDR2 ANQGSEA come from the germline V gene. The CDR3 is 11 amino acids. V was pared by 2 bases and J by 11 bases, with 12 bases between. CDR3: CSVEIREWAFF. In DNA form, the CDR3 reads TGCAGCGTTGAAATCCGGGAATGGGCTTTCTTT. Variable domain in full (rest from reference TRBV29-1 and TRBJ1-1): SAVISQKPSRDICQRGTSLTIQCQVDSQVTMMFWYRQQPGQSLTLIATANQGSEATYESGFVIDKFPISRPNLTFSTLTVSNMSPEDSSIYLCSVEIREWAFFGQGTRLTVV.

This clone appeared a single time. This sequence joins TRBV15 and TRBJ1-1, with a possible D match to TRBD1 (6 bases). This CDR3 comprises 15 residues. Germline V lookup: CDR1 LNHNV, CDR2 YYDKDF (reference sequence). Trimming removed 0 bases from V and 10 bases from J, with 18 bases in between. The CDR3 spells CATSRDGAPKGVAFF. In nucleotides, the CDR3 is TGTGCCACCAGCAGAGATGGGGCCCCCAAGGGGGTAGCTTTCTTT.